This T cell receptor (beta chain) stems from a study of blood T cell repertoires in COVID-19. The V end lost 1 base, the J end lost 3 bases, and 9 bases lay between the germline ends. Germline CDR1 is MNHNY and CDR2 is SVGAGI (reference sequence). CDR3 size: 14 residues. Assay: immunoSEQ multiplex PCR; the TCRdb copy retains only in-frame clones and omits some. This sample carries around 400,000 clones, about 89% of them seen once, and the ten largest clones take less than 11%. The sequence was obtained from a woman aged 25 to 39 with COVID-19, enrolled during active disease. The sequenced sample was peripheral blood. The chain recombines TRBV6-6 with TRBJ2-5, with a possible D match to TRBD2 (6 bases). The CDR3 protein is CASSYFPGEETQYF. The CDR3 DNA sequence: TGTGCCAGCAGTTACTTTCCGGGGGAAGAGACCCAGTACTTC.